This is a list of T cell receptor beta chains from one sample in a study of cytotoxic CD8 clonotypes in ibrutinib-treated CLL. Generated by immunoSEQ multiplex PCR, the TCRdb table keeps only in-frame clones and is missing some. The repertoire includes around 97,000 clones, around 80% of them detected once, and around 30% sits in the top ten. The sample was PBMCs, taken after 12 months of ibrutinib treatment. These receptors all come from a human donor with chronic lymphocytic leukemia. The CDR3 runs from the conserved cysteine through the conserved F or W. The D gene is left open where the match is weak. Size is stated for part of the rows, as once, few or many counts, or as a class when the clone is expanded.

d_call	clone_size	v_call	j_call	cdr3_aa
TRBD2	.	TRBV2	TRBJ2-2	CASTVQARLAGMAGELFF
.	few	TRBV5-1	TRBJ2-5	CASSQLGRETTETQYF
.	.	TRBV14	TRBJ2-1	CASSPRRQVNNEQFF
.	.	TRBV10-3	TRBJ2-1	CAISDHGVSNEQFF
TRBD1	.	TRBV7-3	TRBJ1-1	CATSDGTGLTEAFF
.	few	TRBV7-9	TRBJ2-2	CASIPSGASNTGELFF
TRBD2	.	TRBV5-4	TRBJ2-1	CASSFGSRGNNEQFF
TRBD1	once	TRBV5-1	TRBJ2-1	CASSASGQGVYNEQFF
TRBD1	.	TRBV28	TRBJ2-3	CASSSSWTGADTQYF
.	few	TRBV29-1	TRBJ1-1	CSVDRSFASGEAFF
.	.	TRBV6-1	TRBJ2-7	CASMAINSYEQYF
.	.	TRBV6-5	TRBJ2-7	CASSYEQGMTYEQYF
TRBD2	.	TRBV7-2	TRBJ2-1	CASSLSLAGGQNEQFF
.	.	TRBV29-1	TRBJ2-4	CSVSAGVGAKNIQYF
.	.	TRBV21-1	TRBJ2-7	CASVTDISSYEQYF
TRBD1	.	TRBV10-3	TRBJ2-3	CAIRAQTGGDTDTQYF
.	.	TRBV5-6	TRBJ1-1	CANSLSPTEAFF
.	few	TRBV5-6	TRBJ2-3	CASSRNGGGTDTQYF
TRBD1	.	TRBV7-9	TRBJ2-7	CASSLGGTGYEQYF
.	.	TRBV25-1	TRBJ2-3	CASRGTSTDTQYF
.	.	TRBV7-8	TRBJ1-2	CASSFASHYGYTF
.	many	TRBV5-4	TRBJ1-2	CASSFARRGGYTF
.	.	TRBV6-1	TRBJ1-4	CASRARGGTNEKLFF
.	.	TRBV7-3	TRBJ2-7	CASSPYDRNSEQYF
TRBD1	.	TRBV27	TRBJ1-1	CASSLDRATEAFF
TRBD2	.	TRBV6-1	TRBJ2-2	CASSVRGSGGTGELFF
.	.	TRBV7-7	TRBJ2-1	CASSLAGGNEQFF
TRBD1	.	TRBV20-1	TRBJ2-3	CRHRQGSMAYF
TRBD1	.	TRBV5-4	TRBJ2-7	CASSLLPGQTYEQYF
.	.	TRBV11-3	TRBJ1-1	CASSLIGMNTEAFF
TRBD1	few	TRBV7-9	TRBJ1-1	CASTFGQGATEAFF
.	.	TRBV15	TRBJ2-7	CATSRATGPAYEQYF
.	.	TRBV7-6	TRBJ2-3	CASSFQGDTQYF
.	.	TRBV5-6	TRBJ1-1	CASSFRTMNTEAFF
TRBD2	.	TRBV4-3	TRBJ2-1	CASSQTSGGFNEQFF
.	.	TRBV5-4	TRBJ2-4	CASTQRGQGIQYF
.	.	TRBV5-1	TRBJ1-2	CASSLVAGGDYGYTF
.	.	TRBV5-1	TRBJ1-4	CASSLDGVDEKLFF
.	few	TRBV16	TRBJ2-2	CASSQTSRNGELFF
.	once	TRBV2	TRBJ2-5	CASRSNQETQYF
TRBD1	once	TRBV5-1	TRBJ1-5	CASSPGQGKDQPQHF
.	.	TRBV28	TRBJ2-3	CASRKTGSTDTQYF
.	.	TRBV6-5	TRBJ1-1	CASSRETEAFF
TRBD1	.	TRBV5-1	TRBJ2-6	CASSGGQGGPGANVLTF
.	.	TRBV7-2	TRBJ2-5	CASSSVGQETQYF
.	.	TRBV6-5	TRBJ1-6	CASRILSSYNSPLHF
TRBD1	.	TRBV30	TRBJ2-5	CAWSPGTGQKETQYF
TRBD1	.	TRBV9	TRBJ2-1	CASSVVGQGGDEQFF
.	few	TRBV6-6	TRBJ2-7	CASWSGSEQYF
TRBD1	.	TRBV5-1	TRBJ2-2	CASTGGTNTGELFF
.	.	TRBV11-3	TRBJ1-5	CASSFQGNNQPQHF
TRBD1	.	TRBV28	TRBJ1-5	CASRTGTGNAQPQHF